This is a list of T cell receptor beta chains from one sample in a study of CD8+ T cells in alopecia areata. The protocol was immunoSEQ multiplex PCR, while the TCRdb copy is restricted to in-frame clones and leaves out a portion. Among about 150,000 clones listed, about 60% were seen once. The sample taken for sequencing was CD4+ T cells sorted from blood. Receptors originate from a human donor in good health. The CDR3 runs from the conserved cysteine through the conserved F or W. D genes are given only for firm matches. Clone size, where shown, is once, few, many, or a class for clones that have expanded.

>TRBJ2-3|TRBV2|.|.
TGTGCCAGCACCTTAAATCAGGGGCGCAGCACAGATACGCAGTATTTT
CASTLNQGRSTDTQYF
>TRBJ2-2|TRBV5-6|.|.
TGTGCCAGCAGCTCCTGGACGGTGAACACCGGGGAGCTGTTTTTT
CASSSWTVNTGELFF
>TRBJ2-5|TRBV9|.|.
TGTGCCAGCAGCTTCCGGGACAATGGATGGGAGACCCAGTACTTC
CASSFRDNGWETQYF
>TRBJ2-1|TRBV29-1|.|.
TGCAGCATTCCCGTTGGGGCTGACTTCAATGAGCAGTTCTTC
CSIPVGADFNEQFF
>TRBJ2-3|TRBV7-8|few|TRBD2
TGTGCCAGCAGCTTATTCACCCAAGGACTAGCAGATACGCAGTATTTT
CASSLFTQGLADTQYF
>TRBJ1-5|TRBV10-3|few|TRBD1
TGTGCCATCAGTGTCGAAACAGGGGGCCAGCCCCAGCATTTT
CAISVETGGQPQHF
>TRBJ1-1|TRBV28|.|TRBD1
TGTGCCAGCAGTTTATTCGGGACAGGGGCCTCGGGACGAGCTTTCTTT
CASSLFGTGASGRAFF
>TRBJ1-3|TRBV29-1|.|TRBD1
TGCAGCGTTGAAACAGGGGACTCTGGAAACACCATATATTTT
CSVETGDSGNTIYF
>TRBJ2-1|TRBV30|.|.
TGTGCCTGGAGGCAACGGGAGGAGCAGTTCTTC
CAWRQREEQFF
>TRBJ2-5|TRBV11-3|.|.
TGTGCCAGCAGCTTAGGCGGGACCGAGACCCAGTACTTC
CASSLGGTETQYF
>TRBJ1-1|TRBV28|.|TRBD1
TGTGCCAGCAGCCGACAGGGTATGGGCACTGAAGCTTTCTTT
CASSRQGMGTEAFF
>TRBJ2-5|TRBV7-8|few|.
TGTGCCAGCAGCTTCCCTCGGGGGTACCAAGAGACCCAGTACTTC
CASSFPRGYQETQYF
>TRBJ2-5|TRBV29-1|.|.
TGCAGCGCATGGTCTGGAGAGACCCAGTACTTC
CSAWSGETQYF
>TRBJ1-2|TRBV30|.|TRBD1
TGTGCCTGGAAGACAGGGAGCGGTGGCTACACCTTC
CAWKTGSGGYTF
>TRBJ2-7|TRBV28|.|.
TGTGCCAGCAGTTTATATCAATTCGGGACAAAACCTTCCGAGCAGTACTTC
CASSLYQFGTKPSEQYF
>TRBJ2-7|TRBV5-1|.|TRBD1
TGCGCCAGCAGCTTAGATACAGGGGGAACCTACGAGCAGTACTTC
CASSLDTGGTYEQYF
>TRBJ2-2|TRBV10-3|.|.
TGTGCCATCAGTGATGGGGGAGACACCGGGGAGCTGTTTTTT
CAISDGGDTGELFF
>TRBJ2-7|TRBV29-1|.|.
TGCAGCGTCGCCGGGACGGGATTTTACGAGCAGTACTTC
CSVAGTGFYEQYF
>TRBJ2-3|TRBV29-1|few|TRBD1
TGCAGCGGAAGGACAGGGGTGTCAGATACGCAGTATTTT
CSGRTGVSDTQYF
>TRBJ2-3|TRBV6-1|.|.
TGTGCCAGCAGTGAGAATCCGCGGAGGGCCCCGGGGGATACGCAGTATTTT
CASSENPRRAPGDTQYF
>TRBJ2-1|TRBV10-3|few|TRBD2
TGTGCCATCAGTGCGACTAGCGGGTACAATGAGCAGTTCTTC
CAISATSGYNEQFF
>TRBJ2-7|TRBV30|.|TRBD2
TGTGCCTGGAGTGTAGGCGCTAGCGGTTTTAACTCCTACGAGCAGTACTTC
CAWSVGASGFNSYEQYF
>TRBJ2-2|TRBV14|.|.
TGTGCCAGCAGCCGACAGGCGGTCACCGGGGAGCTGTTTTTT
CASSRQAVTGELFF